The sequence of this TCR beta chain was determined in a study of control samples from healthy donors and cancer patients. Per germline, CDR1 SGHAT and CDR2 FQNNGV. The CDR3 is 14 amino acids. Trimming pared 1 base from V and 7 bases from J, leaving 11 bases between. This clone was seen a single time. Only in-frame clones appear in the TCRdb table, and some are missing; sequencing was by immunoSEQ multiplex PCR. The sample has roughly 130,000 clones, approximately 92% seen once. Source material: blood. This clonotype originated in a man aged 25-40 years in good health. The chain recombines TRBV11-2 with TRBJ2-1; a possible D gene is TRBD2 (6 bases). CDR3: CASSLVRDLNEQFF. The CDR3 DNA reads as TGTGCCAGCAGCTTAGTGCGGGATTTAAATGAGCAGTTCTTC.